One sample yielded the 18 T cell receptor beta chains listed below, sequenced in a study of T cells in Graves' hyperthyroidism and ophthalmopathy. Regions amplified from RNA transcripts were the TCR beta CDR3 regions. The HTBI primer set drove a first-round RT-PCR of the TCR CDR3. TCRdb re-called the multiplex PCR reads through MiXCR, storing one row per CDR3 protein. The sample holds some 250,000 distinct CDR3 sequences, about 15% seen once. Sequenced material: blood. The receptors were sampled from a woman aged 50 to 65 with Graves' hyperthyroidism that later progressed to Graves' ophthalmopathy.

This clonotype was seen repeatedly, ten times or more. V is TRBV29-1 and J is TRBJ2-1, with TRBD1 matching over 10 bases. The germline V gene has CDR1 SQVTM and CDR2 ANQGSEA. The CDR3 totals 13 residues. The V and J ends lost 4 bases and 8 bases, in that order; junction bases with no gene match: 5. The CDR3 DNA is TGCAGCGTTGGTTCGGGACAGGGGTATGAGCAGTTCTTC. It encodes CSVGSGQGYEQFF.

There are many counts of this clonotype. The V gene is TRBV3-1, the J gene TRBJ2-5; D is ambiguous. The germline V gene encodes CDR1 LGHDT and CDR2 YNNKEL (reference sequence). The CDR3 length is 12 residues. The V gene lost 1 base and the J gene lost 5 bases, with 5 bases spanning the gap. CDR3 nucleotides: TGTGCCAGCAGCCAAGGATCTGAGACCCAGTACTTC. Translating it yields CASSQGSETQYF.

This clonotype was found many times. V usage is TRBV7-3 and J usage is TRBJ2-1; 13 bases agree with TRBD2. The CDR3 runs 23 residues. With 5 bases clipped from V and 0 bases from J, the junction kept 22 bases outside the gene matches. CDR1 SGHTA and CDR2 FQGTGA come from the germline V gene. The CDR3 nucleotides read TGTGCCAGCAGCCCGAGGGACAGGGAGGGGACTAGCGGGACCCTAAGCTCCTACAATGAGCAGTTCTTC. As protein: CASSPRDREGTSGTLSSYNEQFF.

This clonotype was recorded at least ten times. V is TRBV3-1 and J is TRBJ2-2; D call uncertain. CDR1 LGHDT and CDR2 YNNKEL come from the germline V gene (reference sequence). V lost 4 bases, J lost 0 bases, and 9 bases lay in between. The CDR3 extends over 15 amino acids. CDR3 residues: CASSPRVTNTGELFF. In nucleotides, the CDR3 is TGTGCCAGCAGCCCCCGGGTGACGAACACCGGGGAGCTGTTTTTT.

This clonotype has more than one count but fewer than ten. The rearrangement links TRBV2 to TRBJ2-3, with D maybe TRBD2 (6 bases). There are 14 residues in the CDR3. CDR1 is SNHLY and CDR2 is FYNNEI in the germline V gene. V was cut by 7 bases and J by 0 bases, with 11 bases left in between. CDR3 nucleotide sequence: TGTGCCAGCAAAATAGCGGCTAGCACAGATACGCAGTATTTT. This encodes CASKIAASTDTQYF.

This clonotype was recorded a few times. V usage is TRBV2 and J usage is TRBJ1-6; D not certain. The CDR3 has 13 residues. CDR1 SNHLY and CDR2 FYNNEI come from the germline V gene. V was clipped by 7 bases and J by 10 bases, with 14 bases between them. This CDR3 is CASTIGPQSPLHF. The CDR3, as DNA: TGTGCCAGCACCATCGGACCTCAATCACCCCTCCACTTT.

In this sample, this clonotype turned up many times. The chain carries TRBV7-9 and TRBJ1-1, with D perhaps TRBD1 (5 bases). This CDR3 spans 14 amino acids. Trimming removed 4 bases from V and 1 base from J, with 10 bases in between. Per germline, CDR1 SEHNR and CDR2 FQNEAQ (reference sequence). CDR3 region: CASSYAGGNTEAFF. CDR3 sequence (DNA): TGTGCCAGCAGCTACGCCGGGGGGAACACTGAAGCTTTCTTT. The variable domain in full, with the rest retrieved from reference TRBV7-9 and TRBJ1-1, is DTGVSQNPRHKITKRGQNVTFRCDPISEHNRLYWYRQTLGQGPEFLTYFQNEAQLEKSRLLSDRFSAERPKGSFSTLEIQRTEQGDSAMYLCASSYAGGNTEAFFGQGTRLTVV.

This clonotype was seen a few times. A much larger clone lies a single base off, so this may be a read error. V usage is TRBV11-2 and J usage is TRBJ2-7; 9 nucleotides agree with TRBD1. Germline V gene sequence: CDR1 SGHAT, CDR2 FQNNGV. Trimming cost V 4 bases and J 5 bases; bases outside gene matches: 9. This CDR3 has 15 amino acids. This CDR3 is CASSSPTGGVHEQYF. Written as DNA, the CDR3 is TGTGCCAGCAGCTCACCCACAGGGGGCGTCCACGAGCAGTACTTC.

This clonotype was detected ten times or more. This chain uses TRBV4-1 with TRBJ2-2; 8 bases match TRBD2. The CDR3 is 16 residues long. CDR1 is MGHRA and CDR2 is YSYEKL in the germline V gene. J was trimmed by 7 bases and V by 4 bases; bases with no gene match: 11. CDR3 sequence: CASSPSGRAANGELFF. CDR3 coding DNA: TGCGCCAGCAGCCCAAGCGGGAGAGCCGCGAACGGGGAGCTGTTTTTT.

This clonotype has ten or more counts. The V and J genes are TRBV5-1 and TRBJ2-3; TRBD1 or TRBD2 may be the D gene (6 bases each). CDR3 length equals 14 residues. The germline V gene encodes CDR1 SGHRS and CDR2 YFSETQ. Trimming removed 4 bases from V and 4 bases from J, with 13 bases in between. The CDR3 coding sequence is TGCGCCAGCAGCATACCGGGGGCCGCAGATACGCAGTATTTT. Amino acid sequence: CASSIPGAADTQYF.

The gene calls are TRBV6-5 and TRBJ2-1; D is possibly TRBD1 (6 bases). The CDR3 has 14 residues. Per germline, CDR1 MNHEY and CDR2 SVGAGI. V dropped 0 bases and J dropped 7 bases, with 10 bases sitting between them. The CDR3 bases are TGTGCCAGCAGTTACTCGCAACAGGGTAATGAGCAGTTCTTC. It specifies CASSYSQQGNEQFF.

This clonotype was observed many times. The chain has TRBV30 and TRBJ1-3, with a weak D call TRBD1 (5 bases). The CDR3 is 13 residues long. Looked up from germline, CDR1 is GTSNPN and CDR2 is SVGIG (reference sequence). Between the trimmed V and J ends, which lost 0 bases and 5 bases, there was a span of 8 bases. The CDR3: CAWSVSGRNTIYF. The DNA for the CDR3 is TGTGCCTGGAGTGTATCGGGGCGAAACACCATATATTTT.

This clonotype was seen only a few times. A read error is possible here, since a much larger clone lies one base away. The chain combines TRBV30 with TRBJ1-4, with 7 nucleotides matching TRBD1. V dropped 5 bases and J dropped 10; count of bases not matched to a gene: 7. CDR3 size: 12 residues. Per germline, CDR1 GTSNPN and CDR2 SVGIG (reference sequence). The CDR3 region has the DNA TGTGCCTGGGACAGGGTCGATGCAAAACTGTTTTTT. It specifies CAWDRVDAKLFF.

The chain recombines TRBV2 with TRBJ2-7; 10 bases agree with TRBD2. Germline-derived CDR1 and CDR2 are SNHLY and FYNNEI. With 6 bases clipped from V and 0 bases from J, the junction kept 5 bases outside the gene matches. This CDR3 is built from 15 residues. CDR3 sequence reads: CASRLAGGLSYEQYF. In DNA, the CDR3 is TGTGCCAGCAGATTAGCGGGAGGACTCTCCTACGAGCAGTACTTC.

The rearrangement uses TRBV20-1 and TRBJ1-5, with unresolved D. Between the trimmed V and J ends, which lost 3 bases and 0 bases, there was a span of 9 bases. CDR1 and CDR2 (germline): DFQATT, SNEGSKA (reference sequence). This CDR3 is 14 amino acids long. The CDR3 reads CSASTDVSNQPQHF. Written as DNA, the CDR3 is TGCAGTGCTAGTACCGATGTTAGCAATCAGCCCCAGCATTTT.

This clonotype was seen at least ten times. This chain joins TRBV2 and TRBJ2-1, with TRBD1 identical over 12 bases. Losses at the gene ends were 9 bases for V and 8 bases for J; bases not matched to a gene: 8. The CDR3 covers 14 residues. The V gene's germline CDR1 is SNHLY and CDR2 FYNNEI. The CDR3, as DNA: TGTGCCAGAACCGGGACAGGGGGCATGGATGAGCAGTTCTTC. This codes for CARTGTGGMDEQFF. The whole variable domain, filled in from reference TRBV2 and TRBJ2-1, reads EPEVTQTPSHQVTQMGQEVILRCVPISNHLYFYWYRQILGQKVEFLVSFYNNEISEKSEIFDDQFSVERPDGSNFTLKIRSTKLEDSAMYFCARTGTGGMDEQFFGPGTRLTVL.

Ten or more counts support this clonotype. V is TRBV11-2 and J is TRBJ2-3; no clear D gene. Germline CDR1 reads SGHAT; CDR2 reads FQNNGV. Trimming removed 0 bases at V and 1 base at J, with 14 bases between. The CDR3 extends over 17 amino acids. The CDR3 reads CASSLDLGRVGTDTQYF. The DNA for the CDR3 is TGTGCCAGCAGCTTAGATCTGGGAAGGGTCGGCACAGATACGCAGTATTTT.

In this sample, this clonotype turned up a few times. The chain joins TRBV7-9 to TRBJ1-2, with 8 bases lining up with TRBD1. Germline V CDR1 and CDR2: SEHNR, FQNEAQ (reference sequence). The length of the CDR3 is 13 residues. J gave up 5 bases and V 6 bases, and 5 bases lay outside the gene matches. The CDR3 region is CASSPGGAYGYTF. In DNA, the CDR3 is TGTGCCAGCAGTCCAGGGGGCGCGTATGGCTACACCTTC.